This T cell receptor (beta chain) is drawn from a study of T-cell memory formation after mild COVID-19. About the study: Among the donors, TCR clusters were largely specific to each donor.

Germline loops: CDR1 DFQATT, CDR2 SNEGSKA (reference sequence). The J segment lost 1 base and the V segment lost 5 bases, leaving 5 bases of the junction unmatched. The CDR3 runs to 14 residues. Constant-segment-primed 5'RACE gave TCR alpha and TCR beta cDNA libraries with sample barcodes and UMIs. One entry per CDR3 protein, called by TCRdb with MiXCR from the 5' RACE reads. The sample comprises 75,000 to 95,000 distinct CDR3 sequences, about 16% of which are singletons, and 39% rests with the top ten. This clonotype was recorded a few times. The V gene is TRBV20-1, the J gene TRBJ2-3, with TRBD1 identical over 8 bases. Sequencing was performed on PBMCs or a T cell subset sorted from them (not recorded which). The sequence came from a man between 18 and 29 years old who had mild COVID-19 (a few samples of this study predate the infection). Cell type and time point are not known. The CDR3 region has the DNA TGCAGTGCTTTGACAGGGGTTGGCACAGATACGCAGTATTTT. This translates into CSALTGVGTDTQYF.